A single sample is the source of the 24 T cell receptor beta chains below, sequenced in a study of blood T cells in healthy people across ages. Using a J-beta primer mix together with a sample-barcoded 5' primer, a second PCR was run for roughly 6 to 11 cycles. TCRdb reprocessed the 5' RACE reads with MiXCR, giving one entry per CDR3 protein. The sample lists hundreds of thousands of distinct CDR3 sequences, about 48% occurring once. Sequenced material: blood. These receptors originate from a man aged 25-45 years in good health.

This clonotype was seen a few times. This chain uses TRBV4-3 with TRBJ2-1; the D gene is possibly TRBD2 (6 bases). With 0 bases removed from V and 3 bases from J, the gap between germline ends came to 9 bases. This CDR3 spans 15 amino acids. Germline V CDR1 and CDR2: LGHNA, YSLEER. CDR3 protein: CASSQDSGVYNEQFF. DNA of the CDR3: TGCGCCAGCAGCCAAGATAGCGGAGTCTACAATGAGCAGTTCTTC.

J is TRBJ1-4 and V is TRBV29-1; perhaps TRBD1 as D (5 bases). Germline values: CDR1 SQVTM, CDR2 ANQGSEA. V was clipped by 3 bases and J by 0 bases, with 14 bases between them. This CDR3 has 16 amino acids. The CDR3, as DNA: TGCAGCGTTGAGCTCCGGGGCGCGGCAACTAATGAAAAACTGTTTTTT. It codes for CSVELRGAATNEKLFF.

This rearrangement joins TRBV4-1 to TRBJ1-5; the D gene is possibly TRBD1 (6 bases). The CDR3 consists of 15 residues. The germline gives CDR1 MGHRA, CDR2 YSYEKL. V lost 3 bases to trimming and J lost 4 bases, with 13 bases between them. The CDR3 here is CASSHPNRDNQPQHF. The CDR3 DNA follows: TGCGCCAGCAGCCACCCCAACAGGGATAATCAGCCCCAGCATTTT.

Many counts were recorded for this clonotype. The J gene is TRBJ2-1, the V gene TRBV2; the D is unclear. The germline CDR1 and CDR2 sequences are SNHLY and FYNNEI. CDR3 size: 16 residues. The V and J ends lost 7 bases and 9 bases respectively, with 25 bases between them. The CDR3 DNA follows: TGTGCCAGCACCCTACCCCAGGCCGCACCGTGGGGTGAGCAGTTCTTC. Translated: CASTLPQAAPWGEQFF.

This chain links TRBV7-2 with TRBJ2-7, with D perhaps being TRBD1 or TRBD2 (6 bases each). Deletions cut 5 bases from V and 1 base from J, with 15 bases between. The CDR3 covers 15 residues. CDR1 and CDR2 from the germline V gene are SGHTA and FQGNSA. CDR3 region: CASSGGGYGSYEQYF. The CDR3 DNA reads as TGTGCCAGCAGCGGAGGGGGGTATGGGTCCTACGAGCAGTACTTC.

Ten or more counts support this clonotype. The chain's CDR3 is CSARDAGGRNEQFF. In nucleotides, the CDR3 is TGCAGTGCTAGAGATGCGGGGGGCCGCAATGAGCAGTTCTTC. This sequence joins TRBV20-1 and TRBJ2-1, with TRBD2 matching 8 bases. The CDR3 totals 14 residues. Germline lookup yields CDR1 DFQATT and CDR2 SNEGSKA (reference sequence). V dropped 0 bases and J dropped 6; count of bases not matched to a gene: 4.

This rearrangement joins TRBV7-2 to TRBJ1-3, with a weak D call TRBD1 (6 bases). The CDR3 is made up of 15 amino acids. The germline CDR1 and CDR2 sequences are SGHTA and FQGNSA. V gave up 6 bases and J gave up 6 bases, with 18 bases separating them. The CDR3 nucleotides are TGTGCCAGCAGACCTAGTCCAGGGGAGGCAAACACCATATATTTT. Translated, it gives CASRPSPGEANTIYF.

This chain uses TRBV6-5 with TRBJ1-1; possibly TRBD1 for D (5 bases). This CDR3 has 15 residues. The germline V gene has CDR1 MNHEY and CDR2 SVGAGI. Deletions cut 8 bases from V and 1 base from J, with 17 bases between. The CDR3 protein is CASRPRQFSNTEAFF. DNA for the CDR3: TGTGCCAGCCGACCGCGACAGTTCTCGAACACTGAAGCTTTCTTT.

V gene TRBV4-2 combines with J gene TRBJ2-5; the D gene is possibly TRBD1 (6 bases). The CDR3 runs 15 residues. The V end was cut by 7 bases, the J end by 4 bases, with 19 bases between. In germline, CDR1 is LGHNA, CDR2 YNFKEQ. The CDR3 DNA sequence: TGTGCCAGCACCCCCGAGAGGACAGAGGGAGAGACCCAGTACTTC. Its protein product is CASTPERTEGETQYF.

The rearrangement links TRBV6-2 or TRBV6-3 to TRBJ2-4; possible D gene TRBD1, 6 bases. The closer fit of TRBJ2-7 to the DNA end suggests the J call may be wrong. The CDR3 is 17 residues long. The V gene's germline CDR1 is MNHEY and CDR2 SVGEGT. CDR3 residues: CASSYTGQSRRAYEQYF. DNA of the CDR3: TGTGCCAGCAGTTACACGGGACAATCCCGGCGGGCTTACGAGCAGTACTTC.

The chain combines TRBV27 with TRBJ1-5, with D hard to call. This CDR3 is 13 amino acids long. The germline gives CDR1 MNHEY, CDR2 SMNVEV (reference sequence). V dropped 5 bases and J dropped 1 base, with 6 bases sitting between them. The CDR3 sequence: CASSPASNQPQHF. DNA for the CDR3: TGTGCCAGCAGTCCCGCCAGCAATCAGCCCCAGCATTTT.

The rearrangement links TRBV28 to TRBJ2-1, with D possibly TRBD1 on 6 matching bases. Trimming pared 8 bases from V and 3 bases from J, leaving 14 bases between. The CDR3 loop spans 14 amino acids. Germline V lookup: CDR1 MDHEN, CDR2 SYDVKM. CDR3 protein: CASRLGQSYNEQFF. The DNA of the CDR3 is TGTGCCAGCCGCCTCGGACAGAGCTACAATGAGCAGTTCTTC.

The rearrangement joins TRBV7-9 to TRBJ1-5, with D uncertain. CDR1 SEHNR and CDR2 FQNEAQ come from the germline V gene (reference sequence). Trimming pared 5 bases from V and 0 bases from J, leaving 8 bases between. The CDR3 totals 14 residues. The CDR3 sequence: CASSVKDSNQPQHF. In DNA, the CDR3 is TGTGCCAGCAGCGTAAAGGATAGCAATCAGCCCCAGCATTTT.

The V gene is TRBV5-1, the J gene TRBJ2-1; TRBD1 matches at 9 bases. The trim removed 3 bases at V and 6 bases at J, leaving 7 bases unmatched. CDR3 length: 15 amino acids. The germline V gene has CDR1 SGHRS and CDR2 YFSETQ. This CDR3 is CASSSGQGFVNEQFF. CDR3 coding DNA: TGCGCCAGCAGCTCCGGACAGGGGTTCGTCAATGAGCAGTTCTTC. Full variable domain (missing parts from reference TRBV5-1 and TRBJ2-1): KAGVTQTPRYLIKTRGQQVTLSCSPISGHRSVSWYQQTPGQGLQFLFEYFSETQRNKGNFPGRFSGRQFSNSRSEMNVSTLELGDSALYLCASSSGQGFVNEQFFGPGTRLTVL.

V gene TRBV6-1 combines with J gene TRBJ2-3; D gene unclear. Per the germline V gene, CDR1 is MNHNS and CDR2 is SASEGT. The CDR3 is made up of 14 amino acids. V lost 2 bases to trimming and J lost 2 bases, with 8 bases between them. The CDR3 DNA reads as TGTGCCAGCAGTGAATTCTCGCCCACAGATACGCAGTATTTT. This gives the protein CASSEFSPTDTQYF.

The J gene is TRBJ2-1, the V gene TRBV7-8; no clear D gene. The V end was cut by 7 bases, the J end by 3 bases, with 16 bases between. The CDR3 sequence is 15 residues long. Germline CDR1 and CDR2: SGHVS and FQNEAQ. The CDR3 DNA reads TGTGCCAGCACCCAAACCAACGGGCTCTACAATGAGCAGTTCTTC. It encodes CASTQTNGLYNEQFF.

This clonotype was observed at least ten times. The V call is TRBV7-2, the J call TRBJ2-1, with unresolved D. V lost 5 bases to trimming and J lost 7 bases, with 12 bases between them. The germline gives CDR1 SGHTA, CDR2 FQGNSA. CDR3 length equals 13 residues. The CDR3, as DNA: TGTGCCAGCAGCCCGCCCTCTAGAAATGAGCAGTTCTTC. Protein product: CASSPPSRNEQFF.

V and J are TRBV4-3 and TRBJ2-7, with 8 bases matching TRBD1. V shed 0 bases, J shed 5 bases, and the junction held 6 bases outside the gene matches. The CDR3 runs to 15 residues. The germline gives CDR1 LGHNA, CDR2 YSLEER. CDR3 in amino acids: CASSQDHGQGHEQYF. CDR3 nucleotides: TGCGCCAGCAGCCAAGACCACGGACAGGGCCACGAGCAGTACTTC.

The V call is TRBV6-5, the J call TRBJ2-1, with no clear D. This CDR3 comprises 12 residues. The ends were cut back, 0 bases at V and 10 bases at J, with 7 bases in the middle. Germline CDR1 MNHEY, CDR2 SVGAGI. CDR3 bases: TGTGCCAGCAGTTACTCGACCGGGGAGCAGTTCTTC. It encodes CASSYSTGEQFF.

The chain uses TRBV5-1 and TRBJ2-5; D gene ambiguous. V was trimmed by 4 bases and J by 4 bases, leaving 17 bases between them. The length of the CDR3 is 15 residues. Germline CDR1 and CDR2: SGHRS and YFSETQ. The CDR3 is CASSPSRDRRETQYF. In DNA form, the CDR3 reads TGCGCCAGCAGCCCCTCGCGAGATAGGCGAGAGACCCAGTACTTC.

The rearrangement links TRBV20-1 to TRBJ2-7; 7 positions match TRBD2. This CDR3 region has 15 residues. The trim removed 7 bases at V and 2 bases at J, leaving 14 bases unmatched. Germline V gene data show CDR1 as DFQATT and CDR2 as SNEGSKA (reference sequence). The CDR3 here is CSVPRGLAETYEQYF. CDR3 DNA: TGCAGTGTCCCCCGTGGGCTAGCGGAAACCTACGAGCAGTACTTC.

The gene calls are TRBV18 and TRBJ2-6; D gene unclear. The CDR3 length is 17 residues. Per the germline V gene, CDR1 is KGHSH and CDR2 is LQKENI. V was clipped by 3 bases and J by 2 bases, with 14 bases between them. The CDR3 coding sequence is TGTGCCAGCTCACCGCTCCCCTATGGAACTGGGGCCAACGTCCTGACTTTC. Translating it yields CASSPLPYGTGANVLTF.

Turning to this clonotype: A much larger clone lies a single base off, so this may be a read error. The chain recombines TRBV6-2 or TRBV6-3 with TRBJ2-7, with 7 bases fitting TRBD1. After removal of 8 bases from V and 0 bases from J, the junction contained 4 bases not matched to a gene. The CDR3 spans 13 residues. From germline, CDR1 is MNHEY and CDR2 SVGEGT. CDR3 DNA: TGTGCCAGCGTCCGGGACAGCTCCTACGAGCAGTACTTC. Its protein product is CASVRDSSYEQYF.

The rearrangement links TRBV20-1 to TRBJ2-2; 8 bases map to TRBD2. The V segment lost 5 bases and the J segment 2 bases; nucleotides outside the gene matches: 7. The CDR3 contains 15 residues. From germline, CDR1 is DFQATT and CDR2 SNEGSKA (reference sequence). In DNA, the CDR3 is TGCAGTGCTCCCACGGCGGGGGGCAACACCGGGGAGCTGTTTTTT. Its translation: CSAPTAGGNTGELFF.